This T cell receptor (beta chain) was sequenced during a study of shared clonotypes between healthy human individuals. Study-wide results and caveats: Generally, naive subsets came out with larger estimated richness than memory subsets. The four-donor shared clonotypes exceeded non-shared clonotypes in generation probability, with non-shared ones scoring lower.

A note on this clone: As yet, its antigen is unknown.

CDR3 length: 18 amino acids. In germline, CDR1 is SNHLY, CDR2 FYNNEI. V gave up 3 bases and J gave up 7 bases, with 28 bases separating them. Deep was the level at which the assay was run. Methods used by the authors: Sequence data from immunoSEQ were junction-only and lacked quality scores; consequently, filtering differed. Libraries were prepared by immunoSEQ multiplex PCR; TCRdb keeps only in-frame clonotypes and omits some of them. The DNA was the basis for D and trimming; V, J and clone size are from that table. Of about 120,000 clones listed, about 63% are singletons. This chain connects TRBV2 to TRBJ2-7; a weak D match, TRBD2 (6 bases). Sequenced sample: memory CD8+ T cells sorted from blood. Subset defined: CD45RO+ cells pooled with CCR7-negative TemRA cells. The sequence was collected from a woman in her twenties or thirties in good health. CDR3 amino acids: CASSEGEVGSGAPREQYF. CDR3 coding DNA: TGTGCCAGCAGTGAGGGGGAGGTTGGTAGCGGAGCCCCCAGGGAGCAGTACTTC. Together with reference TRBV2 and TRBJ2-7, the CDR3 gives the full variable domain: EPEVTQTPSHQVTQMGQEVILRCVPISNHLYFYWYRQILGQKVEFLVSFYNNEISEKSEIFDDQFSVERPDGSNFTLKIRSTKLEDSAMYFCASSEGEVGSGAPREQYFGPGTRLTVT.